This T cell receptor (beta chain) was captured by sequencing in a study of blood T cell repertoires in COVID-19. Study details: COVID-19 samples, acute and convalescent, were from the United States, Italy and Spain. PBMCs, B-cell-depleted T cells, or T cells were the source of the cDNA or gDNA that made up the material.

The J segment lost 8 bases and the V segment lost 0 bases, leaving 6 bases of the junction unmatched. Germline CDR1 SGHAT, CDR2 FQNNGV. The CDR3 extends over 16 amino acids. This clone was counted once. The protocol was immunoSEQ multiplex PCR, while the TCRdb copy is restricted to in-frame clones and leaves out a portion. Among roughly 150,000 clones listed, 65% to 90% were seen once. Sequencing was performed on peripheral blood. This sequence originates from a woman between 45 and 60 years old with acute or convalescent COVID-19. The chain joins TRBV11-2 to TRBJ1-4; TRBD1 matches 10 bases. This chain's CDR3 is CASSLDRQGAGEKLFF. The CDR3 DNA reads as TGTGCCAGCAGCTTAGATCGACAGGGGGCGGGAGAAAAACTGTTTTTT.